Each of the 5 T cell receptor beta chains below was sequenced from the same sample in a study of T cell responses to AZD1222 COVID-19 vaccine. Profiled with immunoSEQ multiplex PCR; TCRdb holds only in-frame clones, not every one. The sample consists of under 50,000 clones, around three quarters of them appearing once. This material consisted of peripheral blood, taken 28 days after the second dose of the MenACWY control vaccine. Receptors originate from an adult who received the MenACWY meningococcal vaccine as a control.

The chain employs TRBV6-5 and TRBJ1-5; TRBD1 aligns across 8 bases. This CDR3 contains 14 residues. CDR1 and CDR2 from the germline V gene are MNHEY and SVGAGI. V shed 8 bases and J 3 bases; nucleotides not matched to a gene: 6. The CDR3 sequence: CASSGQAPNQPQHF. The CDR3 DNA is TGTGCCAGCTCGGGACAGGCCCCCAATCAGCCCCAGCATTTT.

The CDR3 loop reads CASSHGGGFNYGYTF. As DNA, the CDR3 is TGTGCCAGCAGTCATGGGGGGGGCTTTAACTATGGCTACACCTTC. The chain is built from TRBV28 and TRBJ1-2, with TRBD1 as a possible D gene (6 bases). Per the germline V gene, CDR1 is MDHEN and CDR2 is SYDVKM. V dropped 5 bases and J dropped 1 base, with 14 bases sitting between them. CDR3 length equals 15 residues.

The chain couples TRBV9 to TRBJ2-1; 16 positions match TRBD2. This CDR3 is built from 21 residues. V lost 0 bases to trimming and J lost 0 bases; unmatched junction nucleotides: 9. CDR1 is SGDLS and CDR2 is YYNGEE in the germline V gene. CDR3 in DNA: TGTGCCAGCAGCGTAGTGCCAGCCGGGACTAGCGGGAGGGCCTCCTACAATGAGCAGTTCTTC. It yields the protein CASSVVPAGTSGRASYNEQFF.

V usage is TRBV10-3 and J usage is TRBJ1-2, with a possible D match to TRBD1 (6 bases). Germline assignment: CDR1 ENHRY and CDR2 SYGVKD. The CDR3 totals 16 residues. The ends were cut back, 2 bases at V and 3 bases at J, with 16 bases in the middle. CDR3 DNA: TGTGCCATCAGTGAGCGCCCCTACAGGGAGGACTATGGCTACACCTTC. This sequence encodes CAISERPYREDYGYTF.

This clone was detected only once. CDR3 protein: CASGTGGNQETQYF. The CDR3 DNA follows: TGTGCCAGCGGAACTGGAGGAAACCAAGAGACCCAGTACTTC. The chain couples TRBV28 to TRBJ2-5; TRBD2 might be the D (5 bases). The CDR3 loop spans 14 amino acids. Germline CDR1 reads MDHEN; CDR2 reads SYDVKM. Trimming shortened V by 8 bases and J by 0 bases, and 13 bases separated the two germline ends.